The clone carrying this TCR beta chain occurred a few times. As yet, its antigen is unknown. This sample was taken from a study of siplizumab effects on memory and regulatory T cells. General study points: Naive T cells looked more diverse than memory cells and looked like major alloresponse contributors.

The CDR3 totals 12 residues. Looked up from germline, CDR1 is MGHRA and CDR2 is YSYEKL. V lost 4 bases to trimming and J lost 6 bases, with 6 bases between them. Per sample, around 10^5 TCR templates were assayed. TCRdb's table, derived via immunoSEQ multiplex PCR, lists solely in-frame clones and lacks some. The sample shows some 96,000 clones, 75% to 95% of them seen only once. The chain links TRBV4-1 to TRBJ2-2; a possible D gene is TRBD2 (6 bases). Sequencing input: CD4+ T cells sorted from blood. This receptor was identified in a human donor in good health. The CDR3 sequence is CASSPGAGELFF. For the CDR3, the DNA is TGCGCCAGCAGCCCGGGGGCCGGGGAGCTGTTTTTT.